The 8 T cell receptor beta chains presented below share a single source sample, sequenced in a study of T cell responses to AZD1222 COVID-19 vaccine. Clones were read by immunoSEQ multiplex PCR, and TCRdb kept only the in-frame ones, dropping some. Among about 85,000 clones listed, about 86% were seen once. This specimen consisted of peripheral blood, obtained on day 0 of AZD1222 vaccination. Receptor source: an adult in good health.

This clone is a singleton in its sample. This chain uses TRBV19 with TRBJ2-7; tentative D call: TRBD1 (5 bases). Germline-derived CDR1 and CDR2 are LNHDA and SQIVND (reference sequence). V dropped 8 bases and J dropped 6 bases, with 17 bases sitting between them. The CDR3 totals 13 residues. The CDR3 loop is CASEGRWGGEQYF. The DNA for the CDR3 is TGTGCCAGTGAAGGACGTTGGGGCGGCGAGCAGTACTTC.

This chain joins TRBV12-3 or TRBV12-4 and TRBJ2-7; no firm D call. V lost 6 bases and J 6 bases, leaving 15 bases between the germline ends. This CDR3 is built from 13 residues. In DNA, the CDR3 is TGTGCCAGCAGACCGGGCCCATCCCGCGAGCAGTACTTC. The encoded protein is CASRPGPSREQYF.

V is TRBV7-2 and J is TRBJ2-7, with D uncertain. The CDR3 is 16 residues long. With 0 bases removed from V and 2 bases from J, the gap between germline ends came to 14 bases. CDR1 and CDR2 (germline): SGHTA, FQGNSA. The CDR3 coding sequence is TGTGCCAGCAGCTTAGCGGGTAGTTCGCCCGCCTACGAGCAGTACTTC. Its translation: CASSLAGSSPAYEQYF.

The CDR3 is CASSNSAGVRNEQFF. In DNA form, the CDR3 reads TGTGCCAGCAGTAATTCGGCGGGAGTGAGGAATGAGCAGTTCTTC. The chain combines TRBV28 with TRBJ2-1; 7 bases match TRBD2. The ends lost 5 bases at V and 7 bases at J; junction bases unmatched: 11. Germline V gives CDR1 MDHEN, CDR2 SYDVKM. This CDR3 comprises 15 residues. The whole variable domain, remainder taken from reference TRBV28 and TRBJ2-1, is DVKVTQSSRYLVKRTGEKVFLECVQDMDHENMFWYRQDPGLGLRLIYFSYDVKMKEKGDIPEGYSVSREKKERFSLILESASTNQTSMYLCASSNSAGVRNEQFFGPGTRLTVL.

The chain has TRBV30 and TRBJ2-3; D might be TRBD2 (5 bases). Trimming removed 2 bases from V and 0 bases from J, with 9 bases in between. CDR1 is GTSNPN and CDR2 is SVGIG in the germline V gene (reference sequence). The CDR3 has 14 amino acids. In DNA form, the CDR3 reads TGTGCCTGGAGTCGAGGACTGAGCACAGATACGCAGTATTTT. Residues: CAWSRGLSTDTQYF.

This clone was observed a few times. This chain joins TRBV5-8 and TRBJ2-7; D may be TRBD2 (6 bases). Germline CDR1 SGHTS, CDR2 YDEGEE. Deletions cut 6 bases from V and 3 bases from J, with 13 bases between. The CDR3 has 13 amino acids. In nucleotides, the CDR3 is TGTGCCAGCACCCGGGACTTCGTCTACGAGCAGTACTTC. Amino acid sequence: CASTRDFVYEQYF.

The chain combines TRBV5-4 with TRBJ2-5, with TRBD2 matching over 7 bases. Germline V CDR1 and CDR2: SGHNT, YYREEE (reference sequence). Trimming cost V 2 bases and J 0 bases; bases outside gene matches: 4. CDR3 length: 15 amino acids. The DNA for the CDR3 is TGTGCCAGCAGCTTAGGCGCGGGAGACCAAGAGACCCAGTACTTC. This sequence encodes CASSLGAGDQETQYF. Using reference TRBV5-4 and TRBJ2-5 for the parts outside the CDR3, the full variable domain is ETGVTQSPTHLIKTRGQQVTLRCSSQSGHNTVSWYQQALGQGPQFIFQYYREEENGRGNFPPRFSGLQFPNYSSELNVNALELDDSALYLCASSLGAGDQETQYFGPGTRLLVL.

This sequence joins TRBV12-2 and TRBJ2-1; the table's D call, TRBD2, was not checked against the DNA. TRBV12-2 is designated a pseudogene. The CDR3 sequence is 17 residues long. The chain's CDR3 is CASRLGTLAVSYNEQFF. The CDR3 nucleotides are TGTGCAAGTCGCTTAGGAACACTAGCGGTCTCCTACAATGAGCAGTTCTTC.